Described below is a single T cell receptor beta chain sequence and its context. Antigen: not known. The record originates from a study of identical twins. Findings of the study overall: Cross-sectional statistics, not tracking of the same donors, supported the conclusions. Weaker excess twin sharing was seen among beta out-of-frame sequences. For cord blood, abundant beta clonotypes had fewer insertions, unlike memory repertoires, which showed none.

TCRdb reanalysed the 5' RACE reads using MiXCR and keeps one entry per CDR3 protein. Altogether 1,800,000 or so distinct CDR3 sequences are present, about 32% being singletons, with the ten largest covering over 0.25%. In every case, the donor was a healthy Caucasian. The TCR sequence derives from a newborn girl in good health. Input material: cord blood.

The CDR3 coding sequence is TGTGCCAGCAGTTTCTTAACAGGGCCAGTTAGCTACACCTTC. As protein: CASSFLTGPVSYTF. The chain is built from TRBV27 and TRBJ1-2, with D possibly TRBD1 on 6 matching bases. V lost 3 bases, J lost 9 bases, and 17 bases lay in between. This CDR3 is 14 amino acids long. CDR1 and CDR2 from the germline V gene are MNHEY and SMNVEV (reference sequence).